The clone carrying this T cell receptor beta chain has at least ten counts. The sample comes from a study of T cells in Graves' hyperthyroidism and ophthalmopathy. Germline V lookup: CDR1 MNHEY, CDR2 SVGAGI. Losses at the gene ends were 7 bases for V and 4 bases for J; bases not matched to a gene: 8. This CDR3 contains 14 residues. TCR beta CDR3 region amplification was performed from RNA transcripts. First-round RT-PCR with HTBI primers amplified the TCR CDR3 region. TCRdb called the multiplex PCR reads again in MiXCR, with one record for every CDR3 protein. The sample holds roughly 750,000 distinct CDR3 sequences; around 17% are singletons and the top ten take under 8.5%.

The source material was blood. The receptor was derived from a man between 18 and 29 years old with Graves' hyperthyroidism. The rearrangement links TRBV6-5 to TRBJ2-5, with 8 bases fitting TRBD2. This CDR3 reads CASTSGGPGETQYF. In DNA, the CDR3 is TGTGCCAGCACCTCGGGGGGGCCCGGAGAGACCCAGTACTTC.